The rows below give T cell receptor beta chains drawn from one sample of a study of blood T cell repertoires in COVID-19. TCRdb keeps only in-frame clones here, not all; method: immunoSEQ multiplex PCR. The sample lists roughly 200,000 clones, about 85% seen once, with around 2.1% in the top ten. Sequencing used PBMCs or T cells enriched from blood (not recorded which). The origin of the receptors is a woman in her thirties who had recovered from COVID-19. Both conserved end residues are trimmed from each CDR3.

>15|TRBJ1-2|TRBV12-5
ASGLPPAARGGWGYT
>14|TRBJ1-4|TRBV4-2
ASSQGQGVTNEKLF
>11|TRBJ2-7|TRBV6-2/TRBV6-3
ASSYLPAVEQY
>12|TRBJ1-5|TRBV30
ASSRDSSNQPQH
>14|TRBJ1-5|TRBV2
ASSLKSFYSNQPQH
>13|TRBJ2-3|TRBV10-3
AIKLAGGSADTQY
>12|TRBJ1-2|TRBV6-4
ASSDSQGVNGYT
>10|TRBJ2-7|TRBV18
ASKSGALEQY
>12|TRBJ2-1|TRBV30
AWTSGSSYNEQF
>11|TRBJ1-1|TRBV7-9
ASSLGTVNEAF
>12|TRBJ1-2|TRBV6-2/TRBV6-3
ASSYEVANYGYT
>12|TRBJ2-7|TRBV7-2
ASSFKQGAGEQY
>13|TRBJ2-3|TRBV7-3
ASSSLGGGGDTQY
>16|TRBJ1-2|TRBV20-1
SASKDRGSLLDNYGYT
>14|TRBJ2-2|TRBV5-1
ASSLSASGNTGELF
>11|TRBJ1-1|TRBV20-1
SASSTVTREAF
>12|TRBJ1-5|TRBV5-1
ASSPDRGTQPQH
>13|TRBJ2-1|TRBV12-5
ASGLPRPLPDEQF
>12|TRBJ1-2|TRBV28
ASSLGLEWEGYT
>9|TRBJ2-7|TRBV25-1
ASSEYIEQY
>14|TRBJ1-5|TRBV6-1
ASSEAVAWRNQPQH
>13|TRBJ2-7|TRBV18
ASSPTRQGTYEQY
>15|TRBJ1-2|TRBV9
ASSVATRADRGYGYT
>13|TRBJ2-2|TRBV19
ASSPRQGETGELF
>10|TRBJ1-3|TRBV7-8
ASSLYTNTIY
>13|TRBJ2-1|TRBV24-1
ATSDPDRMGNEQF
>13|TRBJ1-2|TRBV4-2
ASSHDWGQGSGYT
>13|TRBJ1-2|TRBV4-3
ASSPTIKGMDGYT
>15|TRBJ1-4|TRBV6-1
ASSGPKGTKGGEKLF
>13|TRBJ1-6|TRBV6-2/TRBV6-3
ASSYRWGPNSPLH
>16|TRBJ2-1|TRBV24-1
ATGPGQGAAAARLEQF
>13|TRBJ1-1|TRBV6-5
ASSYSQGAWTEAF
>13|TRBJ2-1|TRBV5-1
ASSLTLTGMNEQF
>15|TRBJ1-2|TRBV7-8
ASSLRVGAGAGYGYT
>13|TRBJ1-2|TRBV19
ASSSLGQGEDGYT
>13|TRBJ1-6|TRBV11-3
ASSINRGENSPLH
>12|TRBJ1-2|TRBV19
ASSIRYENYGYT
>10|TRBJ2-1|TRBV6-5
ASSLAGGEQF
>13|TRBJ2-3|TRBV27
ASSFKTEWGDTQY
>13|TRBJ1-6|TRBV5-1
ASSLVAGENSPLH
>13|TRBJ1-2|TRBV5-1
ASTSFGQGSDGYT
>15|TRBJ1-3|TRBV7-9
ASSLANSLSSGNTIY
>15|TRBJ2-7|TRBV4-1
ASSQSTLKSVGGEQY
>12|TRBJ2-7|TRBV13
ASSPTGGSNEQY
>9|TRBJ1-1|TRBV10-1
ARGEDTEAF
>13|TRBJ2-5|TRBV18
ASSPFRERVETQY
>9|TRBJ2-7|TRBV20-1
SVAGAYEQY
>13|TRBJ1-2|TRBV7-9
ASSLEVAGLYGYT
>12|TRBJ2-1|TRBV10-3
AISERQEYNEQF
>11|TRBJ1-1|TRBV12-3/TRBV12-4
ASSATGNTEAF
>11|TRBJ2-1|TRBV2
ASSIQQGVSQF
>14|TRBJ1-3|TRBV29-1
SVEVGLRGEGNTIY
>14|TRBJ2-5|TRBV19
ASNTGQGRSGETQY